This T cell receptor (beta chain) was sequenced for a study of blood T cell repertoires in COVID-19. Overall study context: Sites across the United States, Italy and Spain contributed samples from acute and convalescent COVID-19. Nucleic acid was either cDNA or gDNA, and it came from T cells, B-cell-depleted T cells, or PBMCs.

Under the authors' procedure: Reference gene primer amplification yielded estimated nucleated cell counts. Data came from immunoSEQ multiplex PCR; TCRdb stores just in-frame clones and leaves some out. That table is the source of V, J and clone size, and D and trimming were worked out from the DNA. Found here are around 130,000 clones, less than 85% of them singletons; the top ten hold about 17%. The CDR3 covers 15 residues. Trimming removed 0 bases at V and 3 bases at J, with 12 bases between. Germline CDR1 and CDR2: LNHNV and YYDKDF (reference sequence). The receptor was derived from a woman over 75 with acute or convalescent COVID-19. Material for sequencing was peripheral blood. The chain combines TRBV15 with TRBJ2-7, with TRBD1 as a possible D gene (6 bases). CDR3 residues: CATSRDQDSLYEQYF. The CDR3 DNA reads TGTGCCACCAGCAGAGATCAGGACAGCCTCTACGAGCAGTACTTC.